Below are 13 T cell receptor beta chains sequenced from a single sample in a study of blood T cell repertoires in COVID-19 (dated by TCRdb to the early 2020s). The method behind the library was the immunoSEQ multiplex PCR assay. TCRdb limited this immuneACCESS table to in-frame rearrangements with V and J called. A share of clones is missing; checked studies link under half to unresolved V genes, and the rest is unexplained. This sample comprises over 200,000 clones, over 65% of them detected only once. The ten largest make up 2.5% to 4% of the sample. Sequences were obtained from peripheral blood. Receptor source: a woman of 80 years or more with acute or convalescent COVID-19.

The chain links TRBV29-1 to TRBJ2-6; 11 nucleotides match TRBD2. This CDR3 has 17 residues. Germline V lookup: CDR1 SQVTM, CDR2 ANQGSEA. V dropped 4 bases and J dropped 0; count of bases not matched to a gene: 5. CDR3 loop: CSVAVGTSGSGANVLTF. Written as DNA, the CDR3 is TGCAGCGTTGCTGTTGGGACTAGCGGCTCTGGGGCCAACGTCCTGACTTTC.

This clone came up a few times. The rearrangement joins TRBV3-1 (or the pseudogene TRBV3-2) to TRBJ1-2; 10 bases are shared with TRBD1. In germline, CDR1 is LGHDT, CDR2 YNNKEL (reference sequence). The CDR3 is made up of 17 amino acids. With V trimmed by 5 bases and J by 4 bases, 13 bases remained unmatched. In DNA, the CDR3 is TGTGCCAGCAGCTTCCCGGGACAGGGGACCCTTGGCTATGGCTACACCTTC. Residues: CASSFPGQGTLGYGYTF.

The chain links TRBV28 to TRBJ1-1; 7 bases agree with TRBD1. The length of the CDR3 is 15 residues. The J segment lost 5 bases and the V segment lost 1 base, leaving 7 bases of the junction unmatched. CDR1 is MDHEN, CDR2 SYDVKM, per germline. The CDR3 DNA sequence: TGTGCCAGCAGTTTATTGACAGGGAAAGGGACTGAAGCTTTCTTT. Translated: CASSLLTGKGTEAFF.

This chain uses TRBV3-1 (or the pseudogene TRBV3-2) with TRBJ2-1; 9 bases are a match to TRBD2. J lost 6 bases, V lost 0 bases, and 3 bases had no gene match. The germline V gene encodes CDR1 LGHDT and CDR2 YNNKEL (reference sequence). The CDR3 has 15 residues. CDR3 sequence: CASSQDGTSLNEQFF. The CDR3, as DNA: TGTGCCAGCAGCCAAGATGGGACTAGCCTCAATGAGCAGTTCTTC.

The count of this clone is one. Germline is not matched at one junction end, which may reflect a read error. J is TRBJ1-4 and V is TRBV6-2 or TRBV6-3, with D tentatively TRBD1 (6 bases). Germline-derived CDR1 and CDR2 are MNHEY and SVGEGT. The length of the CDR3 is 14 residues. Here the CDR3 reads CASSYWGLNEKLFF. The CDR3 DNA sequence: TGTGCCAGCAGCTACTGGGGGCTTAATGAAAAACTGTTTTTT.

CDR3 region: CASSLDYGYTF. The CDR3 DNA sequence: TGTGCCAGCAGTCTAGATTACGGCTACACCTTC. The rearrangement links TRBV2 to TRBJ1-2; no definite D call. The CDR3 contains 11 residues. CDR1 is SNHLY and CDR2 is FYNNEI in the germline V gene. V dropped 5 bases and J dropped 8 bases, with 9 bases sitting between them.

The chain joins TRBV12-3 or TRBV12-4 to TRBJ1-1; unclear D gene. V was trimmed by 2 bases and J by 3 bases, leaving 7 bases between them. The CDR3 totals 13 residues. The CDR3 nucleotides are TGTGCCAGCAGTTTATGGGCAGACACTGAAGCTTTCTTT. Translating it yields CASSLWADTEAFF.

The V call is TRBV7-2, the J call TRBJ2-5; a possible D gene is TRBD2 (5 bases). V lost 1 base to trimming and J lost 5 bases, with 11 bases between them. The CDR3 loop spans 14 amino acids. Germline V CDR1 and CDR2: SGHTA, FQGNSA. The CDR3, as DNA: TGTGCCAGCAGCTTAGTATTCGGGGAGGAGACCCAGTACTTC. The encoded protein is CASSLVFGEETQYF. The full variable domain, its missing parts supplied by reference TRBV7-2 and TRBJ2-5, is GAGVSQSPSNKVTEKGKDVELRCDPISGHTALYWYRQSLGQGLEFLIYFQGNSAPDKSGLPSDRFSAERTGGSVSTLTIQRTQQEDSAVYLCASSLVFGEETQYFGPGTRLLVL.

This clone was counted between two and nine times. CDR3 sequence (DNA): TGTGCCAGCAGCGCCGACAGTCTCAATTCACCCCTCCACTTT. Protein product: CASSADSLNSPLHF. The V and J genes are TRBV9 and TRBJ1-6, with D possibly being TRBD1 (5 bases). Germline V lookup: CDR1 SGDLS, CDR2 YYNGEE. The V and J ends lost 3 bases and 7 bases respectively, with 11 bases between them. This CDR3 has 14 amino acids. Variable domain in full (rest from reference TRBV9 and TRBJ1-6): DSGVTQTPKHLITATGQRVTLRCSPRSGDLSVYWYQQSLDQGLQFLIQYYNGEERAKGNILERFSAQQFPDLHSELNLSSLELGDSALYFCASSADSLNSPLHFGNGTRLTVT.

This sequence joins TRBV6-5 and TRBJ1-1; TRBD1 is a possible D gene (5 bases). The CDR3 contains 14 residues. V was clipped by 3 bases and J by 4 bases, with 12 bases between them. Germline values: CDR1 MNHEY, CDR2 SVGAGI. This CDR3 reads CASSYGTGVTEAFF. The CDR3 DNA reads TGTGCCAGCAGTTATGGGACGGGGGTCACTGAAGCTTTCTTT.

This chain joins TRBV5-4 and TRBJ2-1; the match to TRBD1 covers 8 bases. J gave up 3 bases and V 6 bases, and 14 bases lay outside the gene matches. The CDR3 has 17 residues. CDR1 is SGHNT and CDR2 is YYREEE in the germline V gene (reference sequence). The CDR3 here is CASTSILGQGFYNEQFF. The CDR3 DNA is TGTGCCAGCACCTCTATCCTTGGACAGGGTTTCTACAATGAGCAGTTCTTC. Drawing the rest from reference TRBV5-4 and TRBJ2-1, the complete variable domain is ETGVTQSPTHLIKTRGQQVTLRCSSQSGHNTVSWYQQALGQGPQFIFQYYREEENGRGNFPPRFSGLQFPNYSSELNVNALELDDSALYLCASTSILGQGFYNEQFFGPGTRLTVL.

The chain is built from TRBV5-1 and TRBJ2-1, with 8 bases matching TRBD1. Germline loops: CDR1 SGHRS, CDR2 YFSETQ. The trim removed 7 bases at V and 4 bases at J, leaving 13 bases unmatched. The CDR3 has 16 amino acids. The CDR3 nucleotides read TGCGCCAGCGAACCGACGGGGACAGGACCATACAATGAGCAGTTCTTC. It yields the protein CASEPTGTGPYNEQFF.

This clone was seen a single time. The chain has TRBV24-1 and TRBJ2-1; D uncertain. Germline CDR1 reads KGHDR; CDR2 reads SFDVKD. Trimming stripped 5 bases from V and 9 bases from J, with 13 bases between. This CDR3 region has 13 residues. This CDR3 reads CATSALIGAEQFF. Here the CDR3 DNA reads TGTGCCACCAGTGCCCTTATAGGAGCTGAGCAGTTCTTC.